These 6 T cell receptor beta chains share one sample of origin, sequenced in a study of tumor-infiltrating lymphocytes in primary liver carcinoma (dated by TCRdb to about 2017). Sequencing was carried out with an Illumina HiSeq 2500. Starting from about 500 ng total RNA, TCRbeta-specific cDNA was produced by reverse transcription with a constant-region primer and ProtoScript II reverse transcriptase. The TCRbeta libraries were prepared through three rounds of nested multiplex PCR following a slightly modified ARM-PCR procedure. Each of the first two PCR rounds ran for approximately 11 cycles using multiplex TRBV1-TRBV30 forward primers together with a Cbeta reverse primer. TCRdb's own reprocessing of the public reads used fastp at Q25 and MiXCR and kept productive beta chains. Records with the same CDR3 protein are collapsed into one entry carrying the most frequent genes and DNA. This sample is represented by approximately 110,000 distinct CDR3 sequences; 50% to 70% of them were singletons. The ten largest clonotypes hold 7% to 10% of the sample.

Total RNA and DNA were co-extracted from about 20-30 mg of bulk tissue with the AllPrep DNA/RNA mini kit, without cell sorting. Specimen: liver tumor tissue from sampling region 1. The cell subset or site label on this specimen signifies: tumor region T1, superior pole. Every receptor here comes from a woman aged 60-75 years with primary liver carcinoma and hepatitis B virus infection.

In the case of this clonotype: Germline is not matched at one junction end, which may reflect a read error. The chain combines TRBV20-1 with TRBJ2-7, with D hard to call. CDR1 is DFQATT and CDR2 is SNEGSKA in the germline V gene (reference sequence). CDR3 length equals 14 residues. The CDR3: CSVRNRDISYEQYF. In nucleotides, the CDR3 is TGCAGTGTTAGAAATAGGGATATATCCTACGAGCAGTACTTC.

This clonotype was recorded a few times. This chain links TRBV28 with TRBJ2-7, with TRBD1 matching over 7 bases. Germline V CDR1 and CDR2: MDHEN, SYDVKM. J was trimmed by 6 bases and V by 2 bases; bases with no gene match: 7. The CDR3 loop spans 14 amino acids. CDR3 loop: CASSLTQGQGEQYF. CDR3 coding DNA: TGTGCCAGCAGTTTAACACAGGGGCAGGGCGAGCAGTACTTC.

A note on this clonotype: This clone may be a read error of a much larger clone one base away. CDR3 nucleotide sequence: TGTACCAGCTCTAGGGAGGGGGAAGCTTTCTTT. Translated: CTSSREGEAFF. The V and J genes are TRBV6-6 and TRBJ1-1, with a tentative D call TRBD1 (5 bases). CDR3 length equals 11 residues. Germline V gene data show CDR1 as MNHNY and CDR2 as SVGAGI (reference sequence).

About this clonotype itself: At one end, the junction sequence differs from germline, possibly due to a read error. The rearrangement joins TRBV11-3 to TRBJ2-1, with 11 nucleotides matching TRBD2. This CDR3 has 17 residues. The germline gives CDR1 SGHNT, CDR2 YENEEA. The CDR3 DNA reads TGTGCTAGCAGCCTTTTAGCGGGAGGGACAGGGTTCAATGAGCAGTTCTTC. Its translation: CASSLLAGGTGFNEQFF.

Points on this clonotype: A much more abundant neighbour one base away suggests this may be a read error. CDR3 loop: CSIEDQGGRSRGGYTF. The DNA for the CDR3 is TGCAGCATTGAAGATCAGGGGGGTCGGTCGAGAGGCGGCTACACCTTC. This chain connects TRBV29-1 to TRBJ1-2, with 7 bases lining up with TRBD1. Looked up from germline, CDR1 is SQVTM and CDR2 is ANQGSEA. The CDR3 runs to 16 residues.

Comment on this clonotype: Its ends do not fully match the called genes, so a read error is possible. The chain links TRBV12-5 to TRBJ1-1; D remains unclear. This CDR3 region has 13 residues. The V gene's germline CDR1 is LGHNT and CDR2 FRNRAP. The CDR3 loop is CASGSQMNIEAFF. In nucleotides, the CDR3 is TGTGCTAGTGGCTCTCAGATGAACATTGAAGCTTTCTTT.